The T cell receptor beta chain under discussion was sequenced for a study of beta chain features in type 1 diabetes. Whole-study results and caveats: Amplification by PCR could prefer shorter templates, with the same effect in patients and controls. Any role of HLA type in TCRB rearrangement remained unresolved here. VDJ junctions from patients with type 1 diabetes contained fewer insertions and more deletions. Type 1 diabetes patients had TCRB CDR3s that were shorter (moderately but significantly so) in all four CD4+ subsets.

The CDR3 loop spans 12 amino acids. CDR1 and CDR2 (germline): SGHRS, YFSETQ. V was clipped by 0 bases and J by 5 bases, with 3 bases between them. As concerns this clone: No antigen is known for it. The sample contains more than one DNA sequence encoding this CDR3.

All of the isolated RNA was reverse transcribed, so expressed TCRB transcripts were sequenced. Only in-frame clones appear in the TCRdb table, and some are missing; sequencing was by immunoSEQ multiplex PCR. The sample lists roughly 700,000 clones, 10% to 15% seen once, with 0.02% to 0.025% in the top ten. It was one heparinised blood draw, averaging about 116 mL, that each donor gave. This receptor was taken from a man younger than 30 with type 1 diabetes. Sequences were obtained from naive CD4+ T cells from blood. The chain is built from TRBV5-1 and TRBJ2-1; D remains unclear. This chain's CDR3 is CASSLGNNEQFF. In DNA, the CDR3 is TGCGCCAGCAGCTTGGGGAACAATGAGCAGTTCTTC.